The clone carrying this T cell receptor (beta chain) came up once. The V end was cut by 3 bases, the J end by 6 bases, with 14 bases between. CDR1 KGHSH and CDR2 LQKENI come from the germline V gene. CDR3 size: 14 residues. In the original processing: Estimation of nucleated cell counts was performed using reference gene primer amplification. Sequenced by immunoSEQ multiplex PCR; TCRdb stores in-frame clones only, minus some. That table gives V, J and clone size, and the DNA gave D and trimming. The sample comprises about 65,000 clones, about 81% of which are singletons, and 15% rests with the top ten. This sample stems from a study of blood T cell repertoires in COVID-19. Study in general: The study drew acute and convalescent COVID-19 samples from the United States, Italy and Spain. From T cells, B-cell-depleted T cells, or PBMCs came the material, which was cDNA or gDNA.

This clonotype originated in a man older than 75 with acute or convalescent COVID-19. What was sequenced was peripheral blood. J is TRBJ1-1 and V is TRBV18, with D unresolved. The CDR3 region has the DNA TGTGCCAGCTCACCGAGAGAGGAAACCCCTGAAGCTTTCTTT. Translating gives CASSPREETPEAFF. The variable domain in full, completed from reference TRBV18 and TRBJ1-1, reads NAGVMQNPRHLVRRRGQEARLRCSPMKGHSHVYWYRQLPEEGLKFMVYLQKENIIDESGMPKERFSAEFPKEGPSILRIQQVVRGDSAAYFCASSPREETPEAFFGQGTRLTVV.